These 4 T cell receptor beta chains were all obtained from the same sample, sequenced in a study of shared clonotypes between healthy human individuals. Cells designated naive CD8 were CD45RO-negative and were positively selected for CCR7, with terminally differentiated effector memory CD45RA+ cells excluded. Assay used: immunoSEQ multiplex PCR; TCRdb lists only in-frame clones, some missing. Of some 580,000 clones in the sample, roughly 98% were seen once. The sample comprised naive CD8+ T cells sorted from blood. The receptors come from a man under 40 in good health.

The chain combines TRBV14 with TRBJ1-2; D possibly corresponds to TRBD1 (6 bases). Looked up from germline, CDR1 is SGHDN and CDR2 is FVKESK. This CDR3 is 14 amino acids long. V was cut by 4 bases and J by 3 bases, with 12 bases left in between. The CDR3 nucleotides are TGTGCCAGCAGCCTAAGGGGGTACTACTATGGCTACACCTTC. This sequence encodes CASSLRGYYYGYTF.

The CDR3 DNA sequence: TGTGCTAGTGGCCCGCCAGCCTCGCCAGAGCAGTTCTTC. Its translation: CASGPPASPEQFF. This chain links TRBV12-5 with TRBJ2-1; D call uncertain. The CDR3 is 13 residues long. V was trimmed by 6 bases and J by 10 bases, leaving 16 bases between them. Germline values: CDR1 LGHNT, CDR2 FRNRAP.

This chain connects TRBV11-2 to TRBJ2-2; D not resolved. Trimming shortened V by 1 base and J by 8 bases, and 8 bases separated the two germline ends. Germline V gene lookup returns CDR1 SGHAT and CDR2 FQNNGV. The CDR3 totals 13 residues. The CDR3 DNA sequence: TGTGCCAGCAGCTTAGCCCAGACGGGGGAGCTGTTTTTT. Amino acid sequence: CASSLAQTGELFF. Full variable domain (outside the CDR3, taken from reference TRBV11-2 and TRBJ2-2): EAGVAQSPRYKIIEKRQSVAFWCNPISGHATLYWYQQILGQGPKLLIQFQNNGVVDDSQLPKDRFSAERLKGVDSTLKIQPAKLEDSAVYLCASSLAQTGELFFGEGSRLTVL.

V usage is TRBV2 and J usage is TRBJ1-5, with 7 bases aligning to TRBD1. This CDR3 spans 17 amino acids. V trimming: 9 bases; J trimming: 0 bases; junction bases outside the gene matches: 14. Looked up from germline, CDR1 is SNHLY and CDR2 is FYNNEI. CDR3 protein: CARRTKRGLFSNQPQHF. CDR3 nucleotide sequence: TGTGCCAGAAGGACCAAGAGGGGGCTCTTTAGCAATCAGCCCCAGCATTTT.